This T cell receptor (beta chain) comes out of a study of long-term antiretroviral therapy in people with HIV. The ends lost 4 bases at V and 5 bases at J; junction bases unmatched: 8. CDR1 is ENHRY and CDR2 is SYGVKD in the germline V gene. CDR3 length: 15 amino acids. Assay version v3.0 of immunoSEQ was used, and it was run at survey level. The target of sequencing was roughly 35,000-50,000 T-cell genomes per sample. Profiled with immunoSEQ multiplex PCR; TCRdb holds only in-frame clones, not every one. The sample records around 40,000 clones, about 86% being singletons. As to this clone: What it binds is unknown.

Findings of the study overall: Upon ART, diversity increased but remained lower than transplant donor controls. The clones with expansion before ART were dominant in the repertoire at all time points.

This sample comprised unsorted PBMCs, obtained just before starting antiretroviral therapy. This TCR was sampled from a woman aged 18-29 years with HIV. This sequence joins TRBV10-3 and TRBJ2-3; 8 bases match TRBD2. The CDR3 region has the DNA TGTGCCATCAGTGTTGGAGCGGGAGTGCAAGATACGCAGTATTTT. Encoded protein: CAISVGAGVQDTQYF.